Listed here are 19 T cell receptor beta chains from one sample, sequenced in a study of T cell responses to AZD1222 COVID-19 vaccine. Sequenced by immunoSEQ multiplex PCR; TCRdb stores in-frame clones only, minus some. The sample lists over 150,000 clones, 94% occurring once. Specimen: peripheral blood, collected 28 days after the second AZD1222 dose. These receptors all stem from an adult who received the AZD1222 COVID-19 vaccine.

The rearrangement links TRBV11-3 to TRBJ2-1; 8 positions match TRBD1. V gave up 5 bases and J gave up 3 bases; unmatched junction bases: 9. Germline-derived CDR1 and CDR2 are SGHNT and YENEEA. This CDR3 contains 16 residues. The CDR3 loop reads CASSPGQGSSYNEQFF. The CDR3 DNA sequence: TGTGCCAGCAGCCCCGGACAGGGATCAAGCTACAATGAGCAGTTCTTC.

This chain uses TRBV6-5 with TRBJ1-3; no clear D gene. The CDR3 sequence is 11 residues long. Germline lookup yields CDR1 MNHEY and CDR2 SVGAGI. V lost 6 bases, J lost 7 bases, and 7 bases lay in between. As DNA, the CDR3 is TGTGCCAGCAGATACCGGAACACCATATATTTT. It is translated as CASRYRNTIYF.

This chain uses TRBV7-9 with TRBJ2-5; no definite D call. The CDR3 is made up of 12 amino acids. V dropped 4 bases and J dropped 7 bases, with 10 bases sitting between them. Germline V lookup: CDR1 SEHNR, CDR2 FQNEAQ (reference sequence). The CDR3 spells CASSYPVGTQYF. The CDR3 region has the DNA TGTGCCAGCAGCTACCCAGTGGGGACCCAGTACTTC.

The CDR3: CASRNSPGGPLTGELFF. In DNA, the CDR3 is TGTGCCAGCAGAAACTCGCCGGGGGGGCCGCTCACCGGGGAGCTGTTTTTT. The chain uses TRBV7-3 and TRBJ2-2, with 8 nucleotides matching TRBD2. The CDR3 is 17 residues long. J lost 4 bases, V lost 6 bases, and 13 bases had no gene match. Germline CDR1 reads SGHTA; CDR2 reads FQGTGA.

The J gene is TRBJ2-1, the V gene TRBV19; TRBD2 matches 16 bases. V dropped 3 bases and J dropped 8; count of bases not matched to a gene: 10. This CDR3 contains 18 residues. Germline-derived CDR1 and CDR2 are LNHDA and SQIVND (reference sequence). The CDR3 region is CASSMGLAGGPLLHEQFF. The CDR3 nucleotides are TGTGCCAGTAGTATGGGACTAGCGGGGGGGCCTTTATTACATGAGCAGTTCTTC.

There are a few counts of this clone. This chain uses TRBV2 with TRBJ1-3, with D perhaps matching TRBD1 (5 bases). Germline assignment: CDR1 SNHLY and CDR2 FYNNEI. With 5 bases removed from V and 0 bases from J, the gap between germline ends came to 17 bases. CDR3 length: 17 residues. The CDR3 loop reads CASSFSYPGNSGNTIYF. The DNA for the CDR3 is TGTGCCAGCAGTTTTTCCTACCCAGGGAACTCTGGAAACACCATATATTTT. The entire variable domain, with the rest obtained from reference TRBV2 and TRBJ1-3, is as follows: EPEVTQTPSHQVTQMGQEVILRCVPISNHLYFYWYRQILGQKVEFLVSFYNNEISEKSEIFDDQFSVERPDGSNFTLKIRSTKLEDSAMYFCASSFSYPGNSGNTIYFGEGSWLTVV.

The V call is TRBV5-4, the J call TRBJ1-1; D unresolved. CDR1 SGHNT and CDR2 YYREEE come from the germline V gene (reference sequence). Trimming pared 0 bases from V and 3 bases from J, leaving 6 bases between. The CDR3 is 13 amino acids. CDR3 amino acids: CASSLDGHTEAFF. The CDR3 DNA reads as TGTGCCAGCAGCTTGGACGGACACACTGAAGCTTTCTTT.

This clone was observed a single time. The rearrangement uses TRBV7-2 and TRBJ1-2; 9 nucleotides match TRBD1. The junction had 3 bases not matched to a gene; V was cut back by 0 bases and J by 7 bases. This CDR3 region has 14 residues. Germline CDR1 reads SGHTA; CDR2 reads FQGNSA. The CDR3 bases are TGTGCCAGCAGCTTAGCACAGGGGGCACGTGGCTACACCTTC. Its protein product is CASSLAQGARGYTF.

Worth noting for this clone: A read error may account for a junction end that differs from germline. The CDR3 nucleotides read TGTGCCAGCACCTTGGATTGGTTCCCGGAAAATGAGCAGTTCTTC. This codes for CASTLDWFPENEQFF. The chain carries TRBV5-5 and TRBJ2-1; D gene ambiguous. The CDR3 has 15 residues. Looked up from germline, CDR1 is SGHKS and CDR2 is YYEKEE (reference sequence).

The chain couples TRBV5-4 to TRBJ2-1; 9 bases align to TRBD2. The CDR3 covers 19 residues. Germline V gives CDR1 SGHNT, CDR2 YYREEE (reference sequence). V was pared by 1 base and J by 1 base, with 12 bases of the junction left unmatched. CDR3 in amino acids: CASSLFGLAGTSSYNEQFF. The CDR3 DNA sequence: TGTGCCAGCAGCTTGTTTGGTCTAGCGGGGACATCATCCTACAATGAGCAGTTCTTC.

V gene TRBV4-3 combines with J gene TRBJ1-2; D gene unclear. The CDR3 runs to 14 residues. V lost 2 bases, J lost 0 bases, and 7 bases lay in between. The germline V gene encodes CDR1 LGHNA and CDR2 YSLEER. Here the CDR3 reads CASSQYSANYGYTF. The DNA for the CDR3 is TGCGCCAGCAGCCAATACAGCGCTAACTATGGCTACACCTTC.

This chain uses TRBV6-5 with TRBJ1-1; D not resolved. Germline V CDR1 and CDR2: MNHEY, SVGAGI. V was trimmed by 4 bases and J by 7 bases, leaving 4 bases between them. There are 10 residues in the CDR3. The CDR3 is CASSWGEAFF. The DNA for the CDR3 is TGTGCCAGCAGTTGGGGTGAAGCTTTCTTT.

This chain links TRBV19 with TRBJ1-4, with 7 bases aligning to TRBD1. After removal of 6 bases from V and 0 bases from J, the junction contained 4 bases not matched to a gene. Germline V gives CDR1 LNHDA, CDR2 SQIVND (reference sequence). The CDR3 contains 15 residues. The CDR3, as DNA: TGTGCCAGTAGCGGGACAGATGCAACTAATGAAAAACTGTTTTTT. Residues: CASSGTDATNEKLFF.

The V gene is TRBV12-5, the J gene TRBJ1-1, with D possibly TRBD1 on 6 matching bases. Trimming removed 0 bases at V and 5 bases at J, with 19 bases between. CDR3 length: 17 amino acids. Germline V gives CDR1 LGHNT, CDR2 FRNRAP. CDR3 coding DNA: TGTGCTAGTGGTTTGGTTCGGGGGGCATTCAGGGGTACTGAAGCTTTCTTT. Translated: CASGLVRGAFRGTEAFF.

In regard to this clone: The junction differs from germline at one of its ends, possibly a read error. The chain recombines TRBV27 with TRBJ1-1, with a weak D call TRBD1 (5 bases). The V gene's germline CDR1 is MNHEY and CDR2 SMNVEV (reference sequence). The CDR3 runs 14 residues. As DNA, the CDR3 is TGTGCCAGCAGTTACGGGACTATGAACGCTGAAGCTTTCTTT. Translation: CASSYGTMNAEAFF.

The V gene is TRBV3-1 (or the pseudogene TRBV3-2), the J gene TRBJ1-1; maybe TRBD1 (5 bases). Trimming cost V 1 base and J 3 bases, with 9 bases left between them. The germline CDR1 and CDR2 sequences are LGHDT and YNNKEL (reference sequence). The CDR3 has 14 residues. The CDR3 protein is CASSQAEGYTEAFF. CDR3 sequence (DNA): TGTGCCAGCAGCCAAGCTGAGGGGTACACTGAAGCTTTCTTT.

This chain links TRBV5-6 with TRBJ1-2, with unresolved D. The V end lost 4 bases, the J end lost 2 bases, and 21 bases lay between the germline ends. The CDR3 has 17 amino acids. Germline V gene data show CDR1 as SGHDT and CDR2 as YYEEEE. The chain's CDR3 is CASSPRASIGLNYGYTF. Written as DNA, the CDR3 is TGTGCCAGCAGCCCGAGGGCGAGTATAGGACTCAACTATGGCTACACCTTC.

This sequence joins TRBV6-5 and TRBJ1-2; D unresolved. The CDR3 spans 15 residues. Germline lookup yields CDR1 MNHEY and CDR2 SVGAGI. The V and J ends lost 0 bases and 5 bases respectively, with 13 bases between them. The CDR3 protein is CASSYSILSYYGYTF. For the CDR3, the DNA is TGTGCCAGCAGTTACTCGATCCTCAGCTATTATGGCTACACCTTC.

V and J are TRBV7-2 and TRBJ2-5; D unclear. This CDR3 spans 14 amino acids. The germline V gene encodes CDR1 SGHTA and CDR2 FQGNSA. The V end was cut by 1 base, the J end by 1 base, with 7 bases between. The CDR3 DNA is TGTGCCAGCAGCTTAGTGAAGAGCCAAGAGACCCAGTACTTC. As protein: CASSLVKSQETQYF.